The T cell receptor beta chain described here comes from a study of technical replicates of blood from a few donors (dated 2017 in TCRdb). Trimming at the junction amounts to 5 bases on V and 4 bases on J, and the germline ends lie 20 bases apart. Including the terminal cysteine and phenylalanine, the CDR3 comprises 16 residues. The retained sequence is limited to the CDR3, 48 bases, with the frame set at the first base. CDR1 and CDR2 are read off the germline V gene (reference sequence) as SEHNR and FQNEAQ. With regard to this clone: Its antigen remains unidentified. Base-call qualities are not available, and no considerably larger clone is one nucleotide away.

The method behind the library was the immunoSEQ multiplex PCR assay. TCRdb took this table from immuneACCESS and kept in-frame rearrangements with V and J called. Such tables lack part of the clones; where checked against another copy, unresolved V genes explain under half of the gap, and the rest is unexplained. The sample yields 66,000 or so clones; 97% were counted once. The top ten hold 0.19% of the sample. This sequence was found in a human donor in good health. The sequence joins TRBV7-9 to TRBJ1-1, with the D gene uncertain. Sequenced: T cells isolated from PBMCs. The nucleotide sequence is given as TGTGCCAGCAGCCCCACCGGGTCGGGGTTGCGCACTGAAGCTTTCTTT. It translates to CASSPTGSGLRTEAFF. Outside the CDR3, residues come from the reference TRBV7-9 and TRBJ1-1 proteins, so the full variable domain is: DTGVSQNPRHKITKRGQNVTFRCDPISEHNRLYWYRQTLGQGPEFLTYFQNEAQLEKSRLLSDRFSAERPKGSFSTLEIQRTEQGDSAMYLCASSPTGSGLRTEAFFGQGTRLTVV.